This passage covers 23 T cell receptor beta chains from one sample sequenced in a study of CD4+ T cells in melanoma. TCRdb's copy holds only in-frame clones and misses some; the assay was immunoSEQ multiplex PCR. The sample lists over 100,000 clones; over 80% were seen once. The sequencing sample was made of peripheral blood. All receptors derive from a human donor with melanoma.

This clone appeared a single time. This chain connects TRBV6-1 to TRBJ2-5; D possibly corresponds to TRBD1 (6 bases). The CDR3 consists of 14 residues. Germline-derived CDR1 and CDR2 are MNHNS and SASEGT. V was clipped by 7 bases and J by 4 bases, with 16 bases between them. The CDR3 nucleotides are TGTGCCAGCACCGCTACAGGGTTCGGAGAGACCCAGTACTTC. This encodes CASTATGFGETQYF.

The gene calls are TRBV28 and TRBJ2-2; possibly TRBD2 for D (6 bases). The CDR3 has 15 amino acids. Germline V gene data show CDR1 as MDHEN and CDR2 as SYDVKM. The V end was cut by 3 bases, the J end by 5 bases, with 13 bases between. In DNA form, the CDR3 reads TGTGCCAGCAGTTTGACCGGGACTTTTACCGGGGAGCTGTTTTTT. Its translation: CASSLTGTFTGELFF.

V is TRBV18 and J is TRBJ2-2; possibly TRBD1 for D (5 bases). Per the germline V gene, CDR1 is KGHSH and CDR2 is LQKENI. The CDR3 loop spans 13 amino acids. V lost 5 bases to trimming and J lost 7 bases, with 11 bases between them. This chain's CDR3 is CASSSGLDGELFF. The CDR3 DNA reads TGTGCCAGCTCATCAGGGTTGGACGGGGAGCTGTTTTTT.

This chain uses TRBV7-3 with TRBJ2-1; D not resolved. V was trimmed by 2 bases and J by 13 bases, leaving 12 bases between them. Germline V CDR1 and CDR2: SGHTA, FQGTGA. The CDR3 covers 12 residues. The CDR3 DNA sequence: TGTGCCAGCAGCTTAGTGGGCGATCTACAGTTCTTC. It codes for CASSLVGDLQFF.

The chain combines TRBV6-5 with TRBJ2-5, with a weak D call TRBD1 (6 bases). The CDR3 sequence is 13 residues long. Trimming removed 7 bases at V and 5 bases at J, with 14 bases between. Per the germline V gene, CDR1 is MNHEY and CDR2 is SVGAGI. The CDR3 region is CASTGSGVETQYF. The CDR3 DNA is TGTGCCAGCACGGGTTCAGGGGTGGAGACCCAGTACTTC.

This chain links TRBV4-1 with TRBJ1-1; D is ambiguous. This CDR3 has 15 amino acids. V shed 0 bases and J shed 4 bases, with 12 bases lying between them. Germline-derived CDR1 and CDR2 are MGHRA and YSYEKL. The CDR3 nucleotides are TGCGCCAGCAGCCAAGATTCCAGTTGGAGCACTGAAGCTTTCTTT. This sequence encodes CASSQDSSWSTEAFF.

The chain uses TRBV7-6 and TRBJ2-1, with D maybe TRBD2 (6 bases). This CDR3 has 15 residues. Trimming cost V 5 bases and J 6 bases, with 17 bases left between them. The germline V gene encodes CDR1 SGHVS and CDR2 FNYEAQ. For the CDR3, the DNA is TGTGCCAGCAGCCCGGAGGGACGAAACTCCAATGAGCAGTTCTTC. Protein: CASSPEGRNSNEQFF.

The chain employs TRBV7-2 and TRBJ1-4; 7 positions match TRBD1. CDR1 is SGHTA and CDR2 is FQGNSA in the germline V gene. This CDR3 contains 15 residues. The junction had 4 bases not matched to a gene; V was cut back by 1 base and J by 5 bases. In nucleotides, the CDR3 is TGTGCCAGCAGCTTAGAGCGCAGGGGGAATGAAAAACTGTTTTTT. Its protein product is CASSLERRGNEKLFF.

This clone was counted a few times. The chain is built from TRBV28 and TRBJ1-2; D is unclear. V was pared by 1 base and J by 4 bases, with 10 bases between. The germline CDR1 and CDR2 sequences are MDHEN and SYDVKM. The CDR3 totals 14 residues. CDR3 in amino acids: CASSLSGFTYGYTF. CDR3 sequence (DNA): TGTGCCAGCAGTTTATCGGGATTCACCTATGGCTACACCTTC.

V and J are TRBV28 and TRBJ1-4; D unclear. Between the trimmed V and J ends, which lost 8 bases and 3 bases, there was a span of 7 bases. The CDR3 is 12 residues long. From germline, CDR1 is MDHEN and CDR2 SYDVKM. The CDR3 DNA reads TGTGCCAGCGGGGTTGCTAATGAAAAACTGTTTTTT. Translation gives CASGVANEKLFF.

The chain has TRBV9 and TRBJ2-3, with D tentatively TRBD1 or TRBD2 (5 bases each). This CDR3 contains 16 residues. Trimming pared 3 bases from V and 2 bases from J, leaving 16 bases between. CDR1 and CDR2 from the germline V gene are SGDLS and YYNGEE. This chain's CDR3 is CASSGRGERNTDTQYF. The CDR3 DNA reads as TGTGCCAGCAGCGGCCGAGGGGAAAGGAACACAGATACGCAGTATTTT.

This chain connects TRBV6-1 to TRBJ1-6; no definite D call. Trimming shortened V by 2 bases and J by 12 bases, and 14 bases separated the two germline ends. CDR3 size: 14 residues. Germline CDR1 reads MNHNS; CDR2 reads SASEGT. The CDR3 coding sequence is TGTGCCAGCAGTGAATTAGGGCCCCAAAAACCCCTCCACTTT. This encodes CASSELGPQKPLHF.

J is TRBJ2-7 and V is TRBV11-2; TRBD2 aligns across 8 bases. The junction had 8 bases not matched to a gene; V was cut back by 5 bases and J by 5 bases. The CDR3 is 14 residues long. The germline gives CDR1 SGHAT, CDR2 FQNNGV. The CDR3 spells CASSLTRGLDEQYF. CDR3 sequence (DNA): TGTGCCAGCAGCCTAACAAGGGGACTAGACGAGCAGTACTTC.

The rearrangement joins TRBV30 to TRBJ1-5; possibly TRBD1 for D (5 bases). Germline-derived CDR1 and CDR2 are GTSNPN and SVGIG (reference sequence). This CDR3 region has 13 residues. V was shortened by 2 bases and J by 4 bases, with 9 bases between the two germline ends. The CDR3: CAWSKGSNQPQHF. In DNA form, the CDR3 reads TGTGCCTGGAGTAAGGGGAGTAATCAGCCCCAGCATTTT.

V usage is TRBV6-5 and J usage is TRBJ1-2; 8 bases agree with TRBD1. This CDR3 region has 15 residues. V lost 5 bases, J lost 8 bases, and 13 bases stayed unmatched. Germline CDR1 reads MNHEY; CDR2 reads SVGAGI. The CDR3 DNA is TGTGCCAGCAGTACCCTCCAGACAGGGGCGGGCGGCTACACCTTC. This sequence encodes CASSTLQTGAGGYTF.

The chain carries TRBV30 and TRBJ2-3; tentatively, D is TRBD1 or TRBD2 (5 bases each). The CDR3 sequence is 14 residues long. V was shortened by 4 bases and J by 5 bases, with 16 bases between the two germline ends. Germline-derived CDR1 and CDR2 are GTSNPN and SVGIG (reference sequence). DNA of the CDR3: TGTGCCTGGATTATGAGGGGACGGATAGATACGCAGTATTTT. It yields the protein CAWIMRGRIDTQYF.

This chain uses TRBV28 with TRBJ2-7; 7 bases are a match to TRBD1. This CDR3 spans 12 amino acids. Germline V gene lookup returns CDR1 MDHEN and CDR2 SYDVKM. Germline trimming cut 6 bases from V and 6 bases from J; bases unmatched to any gene: 5. The chain's CDR3 is CASSPHRGEQYF. CDR3 sequence (DNA): TGTGCCAGCAGCCCCCACAGGGGCGAGCAGTACTTC. Together with reference TRBV28 and TRBJ2-7, the CDR3 gives the full variable domain: DVKVTQSSRYLVKRTGEKVFLECVQDMDHENMFWYRQDPGLGLRLIYFSYDVKMKEKGDIPEGYSVSREKKERFSLILESASTNQTSMYLCASSPHRGEQYFGPGTRLTVT.

This chain links TRBV4-3 with TRBJ2-3; 9 bases align to TRBD1. CDR3 length: 16 amino acids. The germline CDR1 and CDR2 sequences are LGHNA and YSLEER. V was pared by 0 bases and J by 4 bases, with 5 bases of the junction left unmatched. DNA of the CDR3: TGCGCCAGCAGCCAAGAGAGGACAGGGGCGCCAGATACGCAGTATTTT. This encodes CASSQERTGAPDTQYF.

This clone was seen a few times. The chain links TRBV11-3 to TRBJ1-1; D ambiguous. The CDR3 covers 13 residues. Germline CDR1 reads SGHNT; CDR2 reads YENEEA. With 1 base removed from V and 0 bases from J, the gap between germline ends came to 3 bases. The CDR3 sequence: CASSLGMNTEAFF. CDR3 bases: TGTGCCAGCAGCTTAGGAATGAACACTGAAGCTTTCTTT.

The chain combines TRBV7-2 with TRBJ2-7; the D gene is possibly TRBD2 (6 bases). V was cut by 3 bases and J by 0 bases, with 12 bases left in between. The germline V gene has CDR1 SGHTA and CDR2 FQGNSA. The CDR3 runs 15 residues. The CDR3 DNA is TGTGCCAGCAGCTTGGCGGGGATGGGCTCCTACGAGCAGTACTTC. Its protein is CASSLAGMGSYEQYF.

This clone was counted a single time. The chain is built from TRBV28 and TRBJ2-7; D is undetermined. Looked up from germline, CDR1 is MDHEN and CDR2 is SYDVKM. This CDR3 comprises 12 residues. V was trimmed by 5 bases and J by 2 bases, leaving 7 bases between them. This chain's CDR3 is CASSPIPYEQYF. The DNA of the CDR3 is TGTGCCAGCAGTCCCATCCCCTACGAGCAGTACTTC.

The genes are TRBV9 and TRBJ2-1, with D possibly TRBD2 on 6 matching bases. Germline values: CDR1 SGDLS, CDR2 YYNGEE. V was trimmed by 2 bases and J by 5 bases, leaving 8 bases between them. The CDR3 runs 13 residues. The CDR3 DNA reads as TGTGCCAGCAGCGTCCCGGGGGACAATGAGCAGTTCTTC. Translated: CASSVPGDNEQFF.

J is TRBJ1-2 and V is TRBV4-3; D is ambiguous. This CDR3 spans 14 amino acids. Germline V gives CDR1 LGHNA, CDR2 YSLEER. Trimming removed 0 bases from V and 4 bases from J, with 9 bases in between. CDR3: CASSQDGGTYGYTF. The DNA of the CDR3 is TGCGCCAGCAGCCAAGATGGAGGTACCTATGGCTACACCTTC.